Listed here are 5 T cell receptor beta chains from one sample, sequenced in a study of T-cell reconstitution after alpha-beta-depleted transplantation in children. Preparation of the TCRbeta library was carried out with unique molecular identifiers. MiXCR, run by TCRdb on the PCR reads, gives a single entry per CDR3 protein. The sample records about 540,000 distinct CDR3 sequences, about 17% being singletons. Sequenced material: PBMCs from the stem cell graft donor, taken from the stem cell graft. Source of these receptors: a human donor who donated a stem cell graft to a child with acute lymphoblastic leukemia.

For the CDR3, the DNA is TGTGCCAGCTCCAGTTCTAGCCATGAGCAGTTCTTC. Translated, it gives CASSSSSHEQFF. The chain couples TRBV27 to TRBJ2-1; TRBD2 is a possible D gene (5 bases). Germline V CDR1 and CDR2: MNHEY, SMNVEV (reference sequence). CDR3 size: 12 residues. Trimming took 8 bases from V and 8 from J, leaving 13 bases between them.

The genes are TRBV20-1 and TRBJ1-1, with a weak D call TRBD1 (6 bases). Trimming took off 2 bases at V and 5 bases at J, with 18 bases between the two ends. The germline gives CDR1 DFQATT, CDR2 SNEGSKA (reference sequence). The CDR3 covers 15 residues. CDR3 loop: CSARRTGKEKTEAFF. DNA for the CDR3: TGCAGTGCTAGAAGAACAGGGAAGGAAAAAACTGAAGCTTTCTTT.

The V and J genes are TRBV21-1 and TRBJ2-7; the table's D call, TRBD2, was not checked against the DNA. TRBV21-1 is reported as a pseudogene. The CDR3 extends over 16 amino acids. CDR3 nucleotides: TGTGCCAGCTCCCCTCCGGCGGGCACCGCGAACTACGAGCAGTACTTC. Amino acid sequence: CASSPPAGTANYEQYF.

V usage is TRBV27 and J usage is TRBJ2-5; possibly TRBD2 for D (5 bases). V gave up 9 bases and J gave up 0 bases, with 20 bases separating them. The CDR3 is 16 amino acids. Germline CDR1 and CDR2: MNHEY and SMNVEV (reference sequence). CDR3 bases: TGTGCCAGTAGTAATCCTAGACGGGATTACCAAGAGACCCAGTACTTC. As protein: CASSNPRRDYQETQYF.

Only a few counts were recorded for this clonotype. The V call is TRBV29-1, the J call TRBJ2-7, with D hard to call. CDR3 length: 11 amino acids. Deletions cut 7 bases from V and 2 bases from J, with 9 bases between. Germline CDR1 SQVTM, CDR2 ANQGSEA. The CDR3: CSAGEAYEQYF. The CDR3 DNA sequence: TGCAGCGCCGGAGAAGCCTACGAGCAGTACTTC.